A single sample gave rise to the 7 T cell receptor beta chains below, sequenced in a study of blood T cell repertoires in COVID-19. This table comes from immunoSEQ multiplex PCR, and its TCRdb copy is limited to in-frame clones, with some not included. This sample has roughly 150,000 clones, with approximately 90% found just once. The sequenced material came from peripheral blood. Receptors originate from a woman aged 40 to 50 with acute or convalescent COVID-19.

Written as DNA, the CDR3 is TGTGCCAGCGACTTGGACAGGGGAAACAATCAGCCCCAGCATTTT. This gives the protein CASDLDRGNNQPQHF. This chain links TRBV6-5 with TRBJ1-5; 9 bases align to TRBD1. Germline-derived CDR1 and CDR2 are MNHEY and SVGAGI. CDR3 length equals 15 residues. V lost 8 bases to trimming and J lost 3 bases; unmatched junction nucleotides: 8.

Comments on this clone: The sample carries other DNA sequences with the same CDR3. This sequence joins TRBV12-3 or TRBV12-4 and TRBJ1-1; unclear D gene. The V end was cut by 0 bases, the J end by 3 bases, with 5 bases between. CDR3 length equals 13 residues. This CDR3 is CASSLAGDTEAFF. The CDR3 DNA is TGTGCCAGCAGTTTAGCCGGGGACACTGAAGCTTTCTTT.

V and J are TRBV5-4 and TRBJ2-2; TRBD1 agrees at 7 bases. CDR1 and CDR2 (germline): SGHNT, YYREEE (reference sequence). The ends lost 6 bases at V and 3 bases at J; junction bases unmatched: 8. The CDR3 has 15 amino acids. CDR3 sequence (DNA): TGTGCCAGCACCTTACAGGGGCGGGACACCGGGGAGCTGTTTTTT. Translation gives CASTLQGRDTGELFF.

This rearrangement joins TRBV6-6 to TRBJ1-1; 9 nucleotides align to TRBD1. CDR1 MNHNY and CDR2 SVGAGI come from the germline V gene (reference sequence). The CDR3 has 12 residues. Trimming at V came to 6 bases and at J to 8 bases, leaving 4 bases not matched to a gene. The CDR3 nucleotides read TGTGCCAGCAGACAGGGGGCGCGGGAAGCTTTCTTT. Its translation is CASRQGAREAFF.

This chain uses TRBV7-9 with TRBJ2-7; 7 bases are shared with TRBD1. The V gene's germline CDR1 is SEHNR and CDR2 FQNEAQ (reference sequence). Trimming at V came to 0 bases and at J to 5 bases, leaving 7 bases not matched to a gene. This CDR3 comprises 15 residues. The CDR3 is CASSLAGTAYNEQYF. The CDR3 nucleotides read TGTGCCAGCAGCTTAGCAGGGACAGCCTACAACGAGCAGTACTTC.

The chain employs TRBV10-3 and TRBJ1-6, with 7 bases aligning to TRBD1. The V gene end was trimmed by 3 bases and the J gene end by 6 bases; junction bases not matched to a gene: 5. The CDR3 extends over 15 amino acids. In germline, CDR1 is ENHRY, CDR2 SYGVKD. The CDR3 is CAISDKTGSNSPLHF. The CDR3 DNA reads TGTGCCATCAGTGATAAGACAGGGAGTAATTCACCCCTCCACTTT.

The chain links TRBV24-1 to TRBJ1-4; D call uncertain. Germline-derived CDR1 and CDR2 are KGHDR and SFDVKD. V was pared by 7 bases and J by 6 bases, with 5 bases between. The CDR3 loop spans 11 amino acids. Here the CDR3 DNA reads TGTGCCACCAGCGCGGATGAAAAACTGTTTTTT. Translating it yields CATSADEKLFF.